What follows are 10 T cell receptor beta chains derived from one specimen sequenced in a study of blood T cell repertoires in COVID-19. The protocol was immunoSEQ multiplex PCR, while the TCRdb copy is restricted to in-frame clones and leaves out a portion. Of just over 95,000 clones in the sample, around 81% were seen once. The sequenced sample was peripheral blood. The receptors were sampled from a man aged 60 to 69 with acute or convalescent COVID-19.

V gene TRBV10-2 combines with J gene TRBJ2-7; a possible D gene is TRBD2 (5 bases). The CDR3 has 14 amino acids. With 2 bases removed from V and 3 bases from J, the gap between germline ends came to 11 bases. Germline-derived CDR1 and CDR2 are WSHSY and SAAADI. The CDR3 sequence: CASSEVFEGYEQYV. CDR3 coding DNA: TGCGCCAGCAGTGAGGTTTTCGAGGGCTACGAGCAGTACGTC.

The rearrangement uses TRBV30 and TRBJ2-6, with D possibly matching TRBD2 (5 bases). The germline V gene encodes CDR1 GTSNPN and CDR2 SVGIG (reference sequence). V was trimmed by 2 bases and J by 0 bases, leaving 11 bases between them. The length of the CDR3 is 16 residues. CDR3 coding DNA: TGTGCCTGGAGTTTCGGACTGCTCTCTGGGGCCAACGTCCTGACTTTC. Protein: CAWSFGLLSGANVLTF.

This sequence joins TRBV29-1 and TRBJ2-3, with D possibly TRBD1 on 6 matching bases. The CDR3 length is 14 residues. Germline CDR1 SQVTM, CDR2 ANQGSEA. The ends were cut back, 4 bases at V and 1 base at J, with 12 bases in the middle. The CDR3 here is CSVGGQGRTDTQYF. The CDR3 DNA is TGCAGCGTTGGGGGGCAAGGGCGCACAGATACGCAGTATTTT.

This clone was picked up one time. The chain combines TRBV13 with TRBJ2-5; 9 nucleotides match TRBD1. In germline, CDR1 is PRHDT, CDR2 FYEKMQ (reference sequence). V lost 5 bases to trimming and J lost 5 bases; unmatched junction nucleotides: 12. This CDR3 region has 16 residues. CDR3 in DNA: TGTGCCAGCAGCGACTCCGGGACAGGGAGTCCCGAGACCCAGTACTTC. This gives the protein CASSDSGTGSPETQYF.

This chain uses TRBV11-3 with TRBJ2-2, with 13 bases fitting TRBD2. The V gene end was trimmed by 3 bases and the J gene end by 4 bases; junction bases not matched to a gene: 11. Germline loops: CDR1 SGHNT, CDR2 YENEEA. This CDR3 is built from 19 residues. The CDR3 DNA sequence: TGTGCCAGCAGCTTCCCCGGTCGGACTAGCGGGAGAGGCACCGGGGAGCTGTTTTTT. It specifies CASSFPGRTSGRGTGELFF.

The chain links TRBV13 to TRBJ2-1, with TRBD2 matching over 9 bases. CDR1 PRHDT and CDR2 FYEKMQ come from the germline V gene (reference sequence). Trimming took 7 bases from V and 4 from J; bases not matched to a gene: 5. The CDR3 is 14 amino acids. The DNA for the CDR3 is TGTGCCAGCACCCGACTAGCGGATTACAATGAGCAGTTCTTC. Amino acid sequence: CASTRLADYNEQFF.

In this sample, this clone turned up a few times. V gene TRBV24-1 combines with J gene TRBJ1-1, with no clear D. Germline lookup yields CDR1 KGHDR and CDR2 SFDVKD. The CDR3 has 11 residues. V was clipped by 6 bases and J by 5 bases, with 6 bases between them. The CDR3 DNA reads as TGTGCCACCAGTATCGGTACTGAAGCTTTCTTT. Translation gives CATSIGTEAFF.

J is TRBJ2-7 and V is TRBV7-8; D ambiguous. Germline V gene lookup returns CDR1 SGHVS and CDR2 FQNEAQ. V dropped 1 base and J dropped 3 bases, with 7 bases sitting between them. The CDR3 extends over 13 amino acids. CDR3 sequence: CASSLGPGYEQYV. Written as DNA, the CDR3 is TGTGCCAGCAGCTTAGGGCCGGGCTACGAGCAGTACGTC.

The chain links TRBV5-1 to TRBJ2-5; the match to TRBD1 covers 7 bases. The CDR3 consists of 14 residues. J was trimmed by 2 bases and V by 0 bases; bases with no gene match: 1. In germline, CDR1 is SGHRS, CDR2 YFSETQ. CDR3 loop: CASSLEGQQETQYF. Written as DNA, the CDR3 is TGCGCCAGCAGCTTGGAGGGACAGCAAGAGACCCAGTACTTC. The full variable domain, in which reference TRBV5-1 and TRBJ2-5 provide the parts outside the CDR3, is KAGVTQTPRYLIKTRGQQVTLSCSPISGHRSVSWYQQTPGQGLQFLFEYFSETQRNKGNFPGRFSGRQFSNSRSEMNVSTLELGDSALYLCASSLEGQQETQYFGPGTRLLVL.

There are a few counts of this clone. The genes are TRBV5-1 and TRBJ1-1; no clear D gene. The CDR3 extends over 14 amino acids. V lost 0 bases, J lost 1 base, and 7 bases lay in between. Germline lookup yields CDR1 SGHRS and CDR2 YFSETQ. The CDR3 bases are TGCGCCAGCAGCTTGGGAGCCAAGAACACTGAAGCTTTCTTT. This encodes CASSLGAKNTEAFF.